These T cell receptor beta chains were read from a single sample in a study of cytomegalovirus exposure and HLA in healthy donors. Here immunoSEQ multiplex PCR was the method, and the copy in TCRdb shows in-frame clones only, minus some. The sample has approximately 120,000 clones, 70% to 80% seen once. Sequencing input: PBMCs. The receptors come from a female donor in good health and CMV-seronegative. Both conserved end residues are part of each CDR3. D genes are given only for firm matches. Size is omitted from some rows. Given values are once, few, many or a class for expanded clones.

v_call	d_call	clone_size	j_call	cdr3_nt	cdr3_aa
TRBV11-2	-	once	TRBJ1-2	TGTGCCAGCAGCGGCAGGGGCTCCAACTATGGCTACACCTTC	CASSGRGSNYGYTF
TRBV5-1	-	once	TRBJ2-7	TGCGCCAGCAGCTTCCGGGACTCAATTCAGGAGCAGTACTTC	CASSFRDSIQEQYF
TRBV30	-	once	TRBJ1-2	TGTGCCTGGAGTGACTCTCCCGACAGTTTCTATGGCTACACCTTC	CAWSDSPDSFYGYTF
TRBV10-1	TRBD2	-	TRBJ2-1	TGCGCCAGCAGTGAAACTCTCTGGCCCGGGACTAGCGGACCCGGTGGGGAGCAGTTCTTC	CASSETLWPGTSGPGGEQFF
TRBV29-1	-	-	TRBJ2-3	TGCAGCGCCGCCCAGGGCTCCTTGGATACGCAGTATTTT	CSAAQGSLDTQYF
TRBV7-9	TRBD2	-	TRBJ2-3	TGTGCCAGCTGGGAAGCGGGGGGTTCCACAGATACGCAGTATTTT	CASWEAGGSTDTQYF
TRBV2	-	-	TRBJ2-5	TGTGCCAGCAATATTCCAGATCAAGAGACCCAGTACTTC	CASNIPDQETQYF
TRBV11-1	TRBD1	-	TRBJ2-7	TGTGCCAGCAGGCGATTACCGGGACAGGGGCAATCCGAGCAGTACTTC	CASRRLPGQGQSEQYF
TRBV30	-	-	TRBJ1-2	TGTGCCTGGAGTGTATCGGCAGGGAACTATGGCTACACCTTC	CAWSVSAGNYGYTF
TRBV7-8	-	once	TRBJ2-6	TGTGCCAGCAGCTTAGCTCTGAACGGGGAAATCTCTGGGGCCAACGTCCTGACTTTC	CASSLALNGEISGANVLTF
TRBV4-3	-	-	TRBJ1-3	TGCGCCAGCAGCCAAGATCACCTAAGCTCTGGAAACACCATATATTTT	CASSQDHLSSGNTIYF
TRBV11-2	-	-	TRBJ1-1	TGTGCCAGCAGCTTAAGGTACAGAGATACTGAAGCTTTCTTT	CASSLRYRDTEAFF
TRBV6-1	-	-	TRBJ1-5	TGTGCCGGTACTGAGGGAAGCAATCAGCCCCAGCATTTT	CAGTEGSNQPQHF
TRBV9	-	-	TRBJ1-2	TGTGCCAGCAGCGAGTCAGGGGCTTATGGCTACACCTTC	CASSESGAYGYTF
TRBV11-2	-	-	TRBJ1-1	TGTGCCAGCAGCTTTAAGGGGGACACTGAAGCTTTCTTT	CASSFKGDTEAFF
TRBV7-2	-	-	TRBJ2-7	TGTGCCAGCAGATATGGGGCCGAGCAGTACTTC	CASRYGAEQYF
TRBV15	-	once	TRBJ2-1	TGTGCCACCAGGGACGGGGGTGTGTATGAGCAGTTCTTC	CATRDGGVYEQFF
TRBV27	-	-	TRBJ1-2	TGTGCCAGCAGAAGGACAGAAAACGAGGGCTACACCTTC	CASRRTENEGYTF
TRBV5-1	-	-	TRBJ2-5	TGCGCCAGCAGGAATAGCAACCCCCAAGAGACCCAGTACTTC	CASRNSNPQETQYF
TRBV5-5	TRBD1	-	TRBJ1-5	TGTGCCAGCAGCTTATTCCCGGGACAGGGTGGGGGATCGGAGCCCCAGCATTTT	CASSLFPGQGGGSEPQHF
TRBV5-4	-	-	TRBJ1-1	TGTGCCAGCAGTTCCTCGACAGACTCTTTCACTGAAGCTTTCTTT	CASSSSTDSFTEAFF
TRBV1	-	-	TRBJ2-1	TGCACCAGCAGCCAAAGATGGACTAGCGGAAACAATGAGCAGTTCTTC	CTSSQRWTSGNNEQFF
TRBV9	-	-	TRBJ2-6	TGTGCCAGCAGCGTTGGGACACTTGGGGCCAACGTCCTGACTTTC	CASSVGTLGANVLTF
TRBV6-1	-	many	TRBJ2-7	TGTGCCAGCAGTGAAGAGGAGGGTTCGGCCTACGAGCAGTACTTC	CASSEEEGSAYEQYF
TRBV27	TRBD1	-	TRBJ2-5	TGTGCCAGCAGTTTCTCGGGACAGGGAGTAGAGACCCAGTACTTC	CASSFSGQGVETQYF
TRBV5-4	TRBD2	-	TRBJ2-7	TGTGCCAGCAGCTTGGGTGGCGTTGGGAGGGCCGGGGAATACGAGCAGTACTTC	CASSLGGVGRAGEYEQYF